The 15 T cell receptor beta chains in this list originate from one sample, sequenced in a study of T-cell memory formation after mild COVID-19. TCRdb reprocessed the 5' RACE reads with MiXCR, giving one entry per CDR3 protein. The sample records around 250,000 distinct CDR3 sequences, over 15% being singletons. The sample comprised PBMCs or a T cell subset sorted from them (not recorded which). The origin of the receptors is a man between 18 and 35 years old who had mild COVID-19 (a few samples of this study predate the infection). Cell type and time point are not known.

This clonotype was found a few times. V and J are TRBV6-6 and TRBJ2-2, with D maybe TRBD1 (6 bases). Deletions cut 6 bases from V and 1 base from J, with 12 bases between. The CDR3 extends over 15 amino acids. Germline V CDR1 and CDR2: MNHNY, SVGAGI (reference sequence). For the CDR3, the DNA is TGTGCCAGCAGCCGGGACAAACGGAACACCGGGGAGCTGTTTTTT. The encoded protein is CASSRDKRNTGELFF.

This clonotype was counted a few times. V and J are TRBV10-3 and TRBJ1-1; 7 bases line up with TRBD1. The CDR3 length is 12 residues. Germline lookup yields CDR1 ENHRY and CDR2 SYGVKD. The ends lost 2 bases at V and 8 bases at J; junction bases unmatched: 2. CDR3 protein: CAISETQGEAFF. The CDR3 bases are TGTGCCATCAGTGAGACACAGGGGGAAGCTTTCTTT.

The chain has TRBV11-3 and TRBJ2-2, with 7 nucleotides matching TRBD1. With V trimmed by 2 bases and J by 3 bases, 3 bases remained unmatched. The germline CDR1 and CDR2 sequences are SGHNT and YENEEA. The CDR3 is 15 residues long. The CDR3 here is CASSLNDRDTGELFF. The CDR3 region has the DNA TGTGCCAGCAGCTTAAACGACAGGGACACCGGGGAGCTGTTTTTT.

The genes are TRBV24-1 and TRBJ1-5, with D perhaps matching TRBD1 (5 bases). Germline values: CDR1 KGHDR, CDR2 SFDVKD. V was cut by 3 bases and J by 7 bases, with 12 bases left in between. The CDR3 length is 14 residues. CDR3 sequence reads: CATSDTRTGQPQHF. The CDR3 nucleotides read TGTGCCACCAGTGATACGAGAACAGGACAGCCCCAGCATTTT.

This clonotype appeared a few times. The chain recombines TRBV10-3 with TRBJ1-1; D is ambiguous. Germline assignment: CDR1 ENHRY and CDR2 SYGVKD. The CDR3 contains 13 residues. The V and J ends lost 6 bases and 0 bases respectively, with 8 bases between them. The CDR3 nucleotides read TGTGCCATCAGCTCAGGACTGAACACTGAAGCTTTCTTT. Encoded protein: CAISSGLNTEAFF.

This chain uses TRBV7-8 with TRBJ1-2; D gene ambiguous. Trimming removed 1 base at V and 8 bases at J, with 14 bases between. The V gene's germline CDR1 is SGHVS and CDR2 FQNEAQ. The CDR3 has 14 residues. Here the CDR3 DNA reads TGTGCCAGCAGCTTAGTGACCGGGGTGGAGGGCTACACCTTC. This translates into CASSLVTGVEGYTF.

This clonotype occurred a few times. CDR3 in amino acids: CSAPGKGFHNEQFF. Here the CDR3 DNA reads TGCAGTGCCCCGGGCAAGGGGTTCCACAATGAGCAGTTCTTC. The genes are TRBV20-1 and TRBJ2-1; D is possibly TRBD1 (5 bases). From germline, CDR1 is DFQATT and CDR2 SNEGSKA (reference sequence). This CDR3 has 14 amino acids. V dropped 6 bases and J dropped 5 bases, with 17 bases sitting between them.

The genes are TRBV4-3 and TRBJ2-3, with D perhaps TRBD1 (6 bases). V gave up 4 bases and J gave up 6 bases, with 8 bases separating them. This CDR3 has 12 amino acids. The germline CDR1 and CDR2 sequences are LGHNA and YSLEER. The chain's CDR3 is CASSRGRDTQYF. CDR3 coding DNA: TGCGCCAGCAGCCGGGGGCGGGATACGCAGTATTTT.

This chain connects TRBV30 to TRBJ2-3; 8 bases align to TRBD1. Per the germline V gene, CDR1 is GTSNPN and CDR2 is SVGIG (reference sequence). The CDR3 is 15 amino acids. Losses at the gene ends were 2 bases for V and 5 bases for J; bases not matched to a gene: 9. CDR3 loop: CAWSRGRGPQDTQYF. The CDR3 nucleotides are TGTGCCTGGAGTCGAGGCAGGGGGCCGCAAGATACGCAGTATTTT.

About this clonotype itself: The junction departs from the called germline gene at one end, perhaps through a read error. The chain uses TRBV7-7 and TRBJ2-2; D is ambiguous. Germline assignment: CDR1 SSHAT and CDR2 FNYEAQ (reference sequence). This CDR3 spans 14 amino acids. This CDR3 is CASSYRPNTGELFF. CDR3 DNA sequence: TGTGCTAGCAGCTACCGACCCAACACCGGGGAGCTGTTTTTT.

Concerning this clonotype itself: At one of its ends the junction is not consistent with the germline gene, which may arise from a read error. The rearrangement uses TRBV4-3 and TRBJ2-3, with D perhaps being TRBD1 or TRBD2 (6 bases each). CDR3 length: 16 residues. Germline lookup yields CDR1 LGHNA and CDR2 YSLEER. The CDR3 region has the DNA TGCGCCAGCAGTCAAGGTTACGGGGGCGGCACAGATACGCAGTATTTT. Translating it yields CASSQGYGGGTDTQYF.

This clonotype was counted between two and nine times. The CDR3 spells CASSSPRNYEQYF. The CDR3 DNA reads TGTGCCAGCAGCTCCCCCCGGAACTACGAGCAGTACTTC. J is TRBJ2-7 and V is TRBV5-4; D is unresolved. V was clipped by 3 bases and J by 3 bases, with 10 bases between them. Germline CDR1 SGHNT, CDR2 YYREEE (reference sequence). The CDR3 sequence is 13 residues long. Full variable domain (remainder filled in from reference TRBV5-4 and TRBJ2-7): ETGVTQSPTHLIKTRGQQVTLRCSSQSGHNTVSWYQQALGQGPQFIFQYYREEENGRGNFPPRFSGLQFPNYSSELNVNALELDDSALYLCASSSPRNYEQYFGPGTRLTVT.

This clonotype was seen only a few times. The V and J genes are TRBV12-3 or TRBV12-4 and TRBJ2-7, with D tentatively TRBD2 (6 bases). V was shortened by 7 bases and J by 2 bases, with 15 bases between the two germline ends. CDR3 length equals 14 residues. The CDR3 spells CASTWGDLAYEQYF. DNA of the CDR3: TGTGCCAGCACCTGGGGGGACCTCGCCTACGAGCAGTACTTC.

V and J are TRBV7-2 and TRBJ2-4; 7 bases align to TRBD1. The CDR3 is 14 amino acids. Per the germline V gene, CDR1 is SGHTA and CDR2 is FQGNSA. After removal of 3 bases from V and 7 bases from J, the junction contained 6 bases not matched to a gene. The CDR3 DNA reads as TGTGCCAGCAGCTTGACAGGGCCCCAGAACATTCAGTACTTC. As protein: CASSLTGPQNIQYF. Full variable domain (rest looked up from reference TRBV7-2 and TRBJ2-4): GAGVSQSPSNKVTEKGKDVELRCDPISGHTALYWYRQSLGQGLEFLIYFQGNSAPDKSGLPSDRFSAERTGGSVSTLTIQRTQQEDSAVYLCASSLTGPQNIQYFGAGTRLSVL.

This clonotype was detected only a few times. The V call is TRBV20-1, the J call TRBJ2-1; TRBD1 agrees at 7 bases. CDR1 and CDR2 from the germline V gene are DFQATT and SNEGSKA (reference sequence). Losses at the gene ends were 6 bases for V and 7 bases for J; bases not matched to a gene: 12. The CDR3 is 14 residues long. The CDR3 is CSATRDSFLNEQFF. The CDR3 nucleotides read TGCAGTGCAACCCGGGACAGCTTTCTAAATGAGCAGTTCTTC.